This T cell receptor (beta chain) was identified during a study of T-cell memory formation after mild COVID-19 (dated by TCRdb to the early 2020s). Context from the whole study: TCR sequence clusters from the two donors were largely donor specific. In two donors, T-cell clones that expanded and contracted after mild COVID-19 were followed by sequencing TCRalpha and TCRbeta repertoires longitudinally. The cohort comprised two young, previously healthy adult volunteers, one female and one male.

The CDR3 holds 17 amino acids from the cysteine to the phenylalanine. Only CDR3 DNA remains: 51 bases, in frame from the first base. Deletion took 6 bases off V and 0 bases off J, with a span of 18 bases between the germline ends. This clonotype was seen repeatedly, ten times or more. This clone's antigen is unknown. No base qualities exist here, and no much larger clone lies one base off it. Reads for this sample came from an Illumina NovaSeq 6000. TCRalpha and TCRbeta cDNA libraries were built by 5'RACE with constant-segment primers, adding sample barcodes and unique molecular identifiers. RNA was extracted from every sample with Trizol reagent. Library amplification was performed in two PCR steps, and a second sample barcode and Illumina TruSeq adapters were introduced in the second step. Sequencing of libraries was performed on an Illumina NovaSeq with 2 x 150 bp paired-end reads. On the authors' methods: Reads were demultiplexed and collapsed into UMI-guided consensus sequences with migec v1.2.7. Using mixcr v2.1.11, UMI consensuses were aligned to TRA and TRB V and J templates and then assembled into clonotypes. A clonotype was counted as expanded or contracted only when both edgeR and NoisET called the clonotype significant, with the noise models trained on biological replicates. For edgeR calls, the cutoffs were a false discovery rate-adjusted p below 0.01 and a log2 fold-change threshold of 1. As an exploratory analysis of dynamics, max-normalized trajectories of the 1000 most abundant clonotypes were examined with PCA combined with hierarchical clustering. Separately sequenced CD4+ and CD8+ repertoires were used to assign the CD4 or CD8 phenotype of responding clones. TCRdb ran its own pipeline on the public reads, namely fastp trimming at Q25 and MiXCR clone calling, and kept in-frame beta chains. Identical CDR3 protein sequences are pooled into one entry, listed with their most common genes and DNA. TCRdb, not the original authors, processed these V and J calls. For this sample the table gives some 150,000 distinct CDR3 sequences, of which around 5.8% were detected only once. Together, the top ten hold roughly 1.9% of the sample.

The paper as a whole reports these results and caveats: Some responding clones were detected in pre-infection memory, suggesting pre-existing cross-reactive memory T cells joined the SARS-CoV-2 response. Contracting CD4+ clones turned up mainly in the CM and EM memory subsets, whereas EMRA was where CD8+ clones were enriched. The second-wave clones that peaked on day 37 were not confirmed to be SARS-CoV-2 specific. The study included only a couple of mild cases, and larger cohorts that include severe cases with pre-infection samples were judged to be necessary. From day 15 to 85, contracting clones showed balanced CD4/CD8 phenotypes, whereas a second wave of clones that expanded from day 15 to 37 leaned towards CD4+.

Ficoll-Paque density gradient centrifugation was the method used to isolate PBMCs. The chain was built from TRBV12-3 or TRBV12-4 and TRBJ1-3, with no confidently assigned D gene. The receptor was isolated from an adult woman who had mild COVID-19 (a few samples of this study predate the infection). The sample titles of this study are shuffled in the database, so cell type and time point are left out; the donor was told from shared clones. What was sequenced was PBMCs or a T cell subset sorted from them (not recorded which). The bases read TGTGCCAGCAGCTCAGGCCTTGGCGGGAGCTCTGGAAACACCATATATTTT. This yields the protein CASSSGLGGSSGNTIYF.